The present entry profiles one T cell receptor (beta chain) with its context. Here immunoSEQ multiplex PCR was the method, and the copy in TCRdb shows in-frame clones only, minus some. Of over 100,000 clones listed, around 92% are singletons. These data come from a study of control samples from healthy donors and cancer patients. Unmatched junction bases numbered 7, after V lost 5 bases and J lost 8 bases. Per the germline V gene, CDR1 is SQVTM and CDR2 is ANQGSEA. This CDR3 is built from 12 residues. The sample consisted of blood. The clonotype comes from a woman in her forties or fifties in good health. V and J are TRBV29-1 and TRBJ1-2, with 8 nucleotides matching TRBD1. This CDR3 reads CSVTQGAQGYTF. The CDR3 DNA follows: TGCAGCGTTACCCAGGGGGCTCAAGGCTACACCTTC. The variable domain in full, with the rest retrieved from reference TRBV29-1 and TRBJ1-2, is SAVISQKPSRDICQRGTSLTIQCQVDSQVTMMFWYRQQPGQSLTLIATANQGSEATYESGFVIDKFPISRPNLTFSTLTVSNMSPEDSSIYLCSVTQGAQGYTFGSGTRLTVV.